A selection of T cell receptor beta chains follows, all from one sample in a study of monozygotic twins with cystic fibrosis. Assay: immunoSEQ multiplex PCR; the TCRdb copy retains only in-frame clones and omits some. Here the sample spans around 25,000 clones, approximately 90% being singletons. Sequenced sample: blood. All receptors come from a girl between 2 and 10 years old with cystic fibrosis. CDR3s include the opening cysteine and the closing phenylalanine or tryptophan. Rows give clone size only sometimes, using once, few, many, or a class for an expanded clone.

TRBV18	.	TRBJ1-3	CASSPPSTGGNSGNTIYF
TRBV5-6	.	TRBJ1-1	CASSFIGRRTEAFF
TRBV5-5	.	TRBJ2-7	CASSLLGAYEQYF
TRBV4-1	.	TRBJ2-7	CASSYDGSVGGSYEQYF
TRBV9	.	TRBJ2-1	CASSVEVGEYNEQFF
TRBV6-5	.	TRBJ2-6	CASSYSFSGANVLTF
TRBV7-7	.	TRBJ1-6	CASSLAPVRGIRSPLHF
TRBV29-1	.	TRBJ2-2	CSVGTGVDTGELFF
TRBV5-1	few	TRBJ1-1	CASKTGTGITEAFF
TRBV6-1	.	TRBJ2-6	CASSPLVTGANVLTF
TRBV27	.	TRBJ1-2	CASSGTGLEYGYTF
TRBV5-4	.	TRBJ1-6	CASSLQVSDNSPLHF
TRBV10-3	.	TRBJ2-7	CAISEGVEGVGEQYF
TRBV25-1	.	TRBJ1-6	CASSVEDHYNSPLHF
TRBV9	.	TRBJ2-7	CASSGGTYEQYF
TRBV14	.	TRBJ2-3	CASSRGALDTQYF
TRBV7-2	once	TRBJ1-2	CASSLVGELPYGYTF
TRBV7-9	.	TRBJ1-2	CASSLGDRGLGYTF
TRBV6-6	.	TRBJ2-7	CASSYSMAGGNYEQYF
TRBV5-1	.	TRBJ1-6	CASSLSNRPPLHF
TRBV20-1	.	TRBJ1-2	CSASSEYGYTF
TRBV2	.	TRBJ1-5	CASSSLSLGNQPQHF
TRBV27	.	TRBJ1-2	CASRIGTNYGYTF
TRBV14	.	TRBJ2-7	CASSQGPSSGIFSYEQYF
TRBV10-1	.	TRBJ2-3	CASSRDASTDTQYF
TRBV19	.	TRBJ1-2	CASSLGGGAPGTF
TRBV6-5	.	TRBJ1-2	CASKSGGHYGYTF
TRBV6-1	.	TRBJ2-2	CASISGLNTGELFF
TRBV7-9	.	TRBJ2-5	CASSASIGLEETQYF
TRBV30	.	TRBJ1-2	CAWSPVGGNYGYTF
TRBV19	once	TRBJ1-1	CASSAAWSGNIEAFF
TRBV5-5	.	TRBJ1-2	CASSLGRLDGYTF
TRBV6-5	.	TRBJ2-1	CASSSLAGSYNEQFF
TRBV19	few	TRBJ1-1	CASRTYGNTEAFF
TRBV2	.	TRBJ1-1	CASSEAPRGTEAFF
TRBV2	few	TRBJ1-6	CASSPPGPADSPLHF
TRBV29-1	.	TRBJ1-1	CSALTGTPKGTEAFF
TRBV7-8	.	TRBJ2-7	CASSLVLIFGGREGYEQYF
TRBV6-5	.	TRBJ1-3	CASSYSSEISGNTIYF
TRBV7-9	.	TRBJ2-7	CASSLVWDLGPYEQYF
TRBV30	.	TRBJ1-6	CAWSVLARDSPLHF
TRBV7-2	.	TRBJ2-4	CASRDGTSLAKNIQYF
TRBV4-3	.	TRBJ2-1	CASSQGGGQGWQFF
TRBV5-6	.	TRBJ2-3	CASSLFTGGSTDTQYF
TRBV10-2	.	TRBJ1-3	CASSDPGNTIYF
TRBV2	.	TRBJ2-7	CASRGWEGNEQYF
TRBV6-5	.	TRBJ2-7	CASSSAGRAETLYF
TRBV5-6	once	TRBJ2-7	CASSYAGGFYEQYF
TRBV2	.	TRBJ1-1	CASSLTVQNTEAFF
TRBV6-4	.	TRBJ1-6	CASSDNPDYNSPLHF
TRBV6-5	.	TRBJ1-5	CASSYDGSSGQPQHF
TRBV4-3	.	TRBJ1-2	CASSQDMDSYTYGYTF
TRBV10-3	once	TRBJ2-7	CAISDSNRGSYEQYF
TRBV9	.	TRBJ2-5	CASSATSGGETQYF
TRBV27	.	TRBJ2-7	CASSLHRGGGRYEQYF
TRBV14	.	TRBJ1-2	CASSQDETGAYGYTF
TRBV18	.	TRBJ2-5	CASSRTQWRGEKETQYF
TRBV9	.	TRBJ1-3	CASSVGGGSGDTIYF